This T cell receptor beta chain was sequenced in a study of CXCR3-negative and CXCR3-positive naive CD8 T cells. Whole-study findings and limits: Similar TRBV-TRBJ usage characterized naive CXCR3-negative and CXCR3-positive cells; memory cells differed. Across naive subsets, surface CD5 expression was comparable, and TCR strength was inferred from properties of the TRB CDR3.

Of note for this clonotype: Antigen unknown.

The method, 5' RACE with UMI labels, was used to prepare the TRB cDNA libraries. Each CDR3 protein gets one entry in TCRdb, which reprocessed the 5' RACE reads and gives no DNA. This sample's table reports about 56,000 distinct CDR3 sequences. Germline CDR1 and CDR2: MNHEY and SVGEGT. CDR3 length equals 13 residues. The sequenced material came from memory CD8+ T cells from blood. V and J are TRBV6-2 or TRBV6-3 and TRBJ2-1; no DNA is available, so the TRBD2 call from TCRdb remains unchecked. This receptor was obtained from a human donor in good health. Some clones in this sample may be carry-over from other donors' samples. The CDR3 protein is CASHTPPRYEQFF.